This TCR beta chain came from a study of blood T cell repertoires in COVID-19. Study in general: Spain, Italy and the United States supplied samples that represented acute and convalescent COVID-19. T cells, B-cell-depleted T cells, or PBMCs supplied cDNA or gDNA.

Authors' processing steps: For nucleated cells, counts were estimated from reference gene primer amplification. Here immunoSEQ multiplex PCR was the method, and the copy in TCRdb shows in-frame clones only, minus some. Clone size and the V and J calls come from that table; the DNA yielded D and trimming. The data contain tens of thousands of clones, 75% to 90% of them singletons. CDR1 and CDR2 from the germline V gene are MNHEY and SVGAGI. The CDR3 runs to 15 residues. The V end lost 8 bases, the J end lost 5 bases, and 19 bases lay between the germline ends. The sequence was obtained from a man over 45 with active COVID-19. Sample: peripheral blood. The chain combines TRBV6-5 with TRBJ2-1, with a possible D match to TRBD1 (6 bases). The CDR3 coding sequence is TGTGCCAGCCGGGACAAATTTGGCCCGGACAATGAGCAGTTCTTC. Translating it yields CASRDKFGPDNEQFF.